The entry below gives a single TCR beta chain sequence along with its context. This clone's antigen is unknown. Read sequence stops 3 residues before the CDR3 end, and the germline J gene provides the missing end. Sample treatment or condition, as interpreted from the label and publication: autologous CTL019 cells: CD19 CAR with 4-1BB and CD3 zeta domains. The CD19 CAR incorporated TCR zeta and 4-1BB costimulatory signaling domains. T cells for CTL019 manufacturing were collected from peripheral blood by leukapheresis. The DNeasy Blood and Tissue Kit was used to extract genomic DNA from pre-infusion T cells, peripheral blood, or sorted post-infusion T cells. The data belong to a study of TET2 disruption in CD19-targeted CAR T cells (dated by TCRdb to 2016 to 2019). Notes on the research overall: Sample numbers were set by the original clinical trial design and sample availability, with no additional inclusion criteria. On the study overall, not on this receptor specifically: The conclusions about the patient's CAR T cells were based on extensive analysis of only one subject.

CDR1 and CDR2 were assigned from the germline V gene as SGHTA and FQGTGA. The CDR3 contains 15 residues, cysteine and phenylalanine counted. Sequencing covers 36 bases of the CDR3, shown here with the frame starting at base 1. The immunoSEQ assay was used to perform TCR beta chain deep sequencing. Concerning the study's data processing: Only productive TCR beta rearrangements went into calculating clonotype frequencies. The table comes from immuneACCESS by way of TCRdb, which keeps in-frame sequences with V and J called. Part of the clones is missing from these tables; in studies checked, under half for an unresolved V gene and the rest for unknown reasons. The V and J calls and clone size were taken over from that table, and D and trimming were inferred from the DNA. The table for this sample shows 25,000 to 30,000 clones. Approximately 2% of the sample goes to the ten largest clones.

The TCR originated in a man between 65 and 85 years old with chronic lymphocytic leukemia. Recombination connected TRBV7-3 to TRBJ1-1, with the D segment identity uncertain. Material: CD8- CAR+ T cells sorted from cultured blood T cells, obtained for CD19 CAR T cell therapy. What this sample's cell subset or site label stands for: CD8-negative CAR-positive T cells from the infusion product. The part of the CDR3 DNA that was read is TGTGCCAGCAGCTCGGACGGCCTTCCACTAGATACG. Its coded protein is CASSSDGLPLDT. In full, the CDR3 is CASSSDGLPLDTAFF.